The 4 T cell receptor beta chains presented below share a single source sample, sequenced in a study of blood T cell repertoires in COVID-19. The assay was immunoSEQ multiplex PCR, and TCRdb's table has in-frame clones only and misses some. Among 390,000 or so clones listed, around 90% were seen once. Sequencing was done on a sample of peripheral blood. These receptors were obtained from a man aged 18 to 30 with active or convalescent COVID-19.

This clone was seen just once. The V gene is TRBV6-5, the J gene TRBJ2-7, with D perhaps matching TRBD1 (5 bases). This CDR3 spans 14 amino acids. V dropped 1 base and J dropped 3 bases, with 10 bases sitting between them. The germline CDR1 and CDR2 sequences are MNHEY and SVGAGI. The CDR3 DNA reads TGTGCCAGCAGTTACTTCGTCGGACACTACGAGCAGTACTTC. It specifies CASSYFVGHYEQYF.

The chain employs TRBV7-2 and TRBJ1-1; a weak D match, TRBD1 (6 bases). Trimming took off 6 bases at V and 2 bases at J, with 10 bases between the two ends. The CDR3 covers 13 residues. Germline CDR1 is SGHTA and CDR2 is FQGNSA. The CDR3 reads CASSWTDNTEAFF. CDR3 nucleotides: TGTGCCAGCAGTTGGACAGACAACACTGAAGCTTTCTTT.

V gene TRBV4-1 combines with J gene TRBJ1-4, with 7 bases aligning to TRBD1. V gave up 3 bases and J gave up 3 bases; unmatched junction bases: 13. The CDR3 sequence is 18 residues long. Germline assignment: CDR1 MGHRA and CDR2 YSYEKL. The chain's CDR3 is CASSQLTGFPIPNEKLFF. The CDR3 coding sequence is TGCGCCAGCAGCCAGTTGACAGGGTTCCCAATCCCTAATGAAAAACTGTTTTTT.

The CDR3 here is CASSQVGGSSYEQYF. The DNA of the CDR3 is TGTGCCAGCAGCCAAGTCGGTGGTTCCTCCTACGAGCAGTACTTC. This chain joins TRBV14 and TRBJ2-7, with D uncertain. CDR3 length: 15 amino acids. V lost 1 base, J lost 0 bases, and 10 bases lay in between. Germline V gives CDR1 SGHDN, CDR2 FVKESK. The whole variable domain, filled in from reference TRBV14 and TRBJ2-7, reads EAGVTQFPSHSVIEKGQTVTLRCDPISGHDNLYWYRRVMGKEIKFLLHFVKESKQDESGMPNNRFLAERTGGTYSTLKVQPAELEDSGVYFCASSQVGGSSYEQYFGPGTRLTVT.